This T cell receptor (beta chain) was sequenced in a study of vaccination and CD4 T cells after COVID-19 (dated by TCRdb to 2022 to 2024). At the level of the whole study: In the convalescent cohort there were six males and four females, among whom were two Hispanic individuals, seven Caucasians, two Asians and one multiracial person. Participants got two doses of the Pfizer-BioNTech BNT162b2 vaccine (n=8) or two doses of the Moderna mRNA-1273 vaccine (n=2). Post-COVID blood samples from convalescent patients were collected a median of about 110 days after diagnosis, with a range of roughly 30 to 170 days. Post-vaccine blood samples were obtained a median of about 72 days after the second vaccine dose, with a range of roughly 12 to 250 days. Culture stimuli were overlapping spike peptide pools from SARS-CoV-2 and from the common cold coronaviruses HCoV-NL63, HCoV-OC43 and HCoV-229E. As controls, cultures received a CEFX viral epitope pool (the positive control), an HIV-1 Nef peptide pool (the negative control), or no peptide at all. The spike-specific CD4+ TCR repertoire was compared before and after mRNA vaccination in over nine COVID-19 convalescent patients and several infection-naive healthy vaccine recipients. An earlier paper using these donors assessed, at the TCR clonotype level, memory CD4+ T cell crossreactivity between SARS-CoV-2 and common cold coronavirus spike proteins. The investigation overall reported the following: Only a relatively small number of convalescent patients were included in the study, and early timepoints following natural infection were not analyzed. Among the post-vaccine SARS-CoV-2-reactive clones in convalescent patients, a median approximately 90% showed up only after vaccination, which suggests vaccine-specific priming. An increase in the median number of SARS-CoV-2-reactive clonotypes from approximately 23 after infection to a few dozen after vaccination was observed, but the change was not found to be significant. Of the vaccine-specific clones found in convalescent patients, nearly all (304 of 307) were mono-reactive for SARS-CoV-2 spike instead of being cross-reactive with common cold coronaviruses.

Trimming removed 0 bases from V and 8 bases from J, leaving 14 bases between the germline ends. The CDR3 goes from the cysteine to the phenylalanine over 15 residues. Just CDR3 DNA is preserved here, 45 bases in frame from base 1. Based on the germline V gene (reference sequence), the CDR1 and CDR2 sequences are DFQATT and SNEGSKA. This clonotype has more than one count but fewer than ten. Its antigen is not yet known. Within one base of it there is no much larger clone, and no base qualities were kept. The sample's treatment or condition, from its label and the paper: roughly 10-day PBMC culture with coronavirus spike peptide pools or control peptides (ViraFEST assay). CD4+ T cells from unexposed donors were collected before the COVID-19 pandemic (2011-2018). The ViraFEST assay was used in the study, in which antigen-specific T cells were expanded with peptide pools and expanded clonotypes were subsequently identified by TCR sequencing. Fewer than 2.5 million PBMCs per well were cultured in IMDM with roughly 5.2% human AB serum and roughly 10 IU/ml IL-2, plus 10 ug/ml peptide pools. On days 3 and 7, half of the culture medium was replaced with fresh IL-2-containing medium. After roughly nine days of culture, CD4+ T cells were isolated by negative selection using the EasySep CD4+ T cell isolation kit. Unexposed donor CD4+ T cells were tested for reactivity to SARS-CoV-2 S and N and four common cold coronavirus spike pools, as cell number allowed. Ficoll-Paque Plus gradient centrifugation was used to isolate PBMCs from whole blood, and the isolated PBMCs were then either used fresh or cryopreserved at -140C. Each culture condition was generally run in triplicate wells. The leukapheresis product for the unexposed donors was obtained through commercial purchase.

Library creation used PCR. At the Johns Hopkins FTIC core, DNA from the cultured CD4+ T cells underwent TCR sequencing with the Oncomine TCR Beta short-read assay. The QIAamp micro DNA kit was used to extract genomic DNA from the cultured CD4+ T cells. Oncomine TCR Beta libraries from cultured CD4+ T cells were pooled with unique dual indexes and sequenced on an Illumina iSeq 100. The authors processed their data as follows. Non-productive sequences were removed, and CDR3s that did not start with C, did not end with F or W, or were shorter than 7 amino acids were discarded. The MANAFEST web application identified antigen-specific clonotypes by comparing peptide-stimulated wells against reference wells and other culture wells. Positive clones required FDR below 0.05, an odds ratio above 5, and productive frequency above 0.1% in at least two of three replicate wells. A clonotype counted as cross-reactive if it showed significant expansion both in the SARS-CoV-2 spike wells and in at least one common cold coronavirus spike condition. CDR3 homology was assessed with Levenshtein distances (stringdist) and unrooted phylogenetic trees (ape) in R version 3.6.1. TCRdb's own reprocessing of the public reads used fastp at Q25 and MiXCR and kept productive beta chains. Merged by CDR3 protein, the rows form single entries marked with the most common genes and DNA. TCRdb, not the original authors, processed these V and J calls. Present in this sample are roughly 2,500 distinct CDR3 sequences, about 39% of which were seen just once. 64% of the sample is in the top ten clones.

This clonotype was sampled from a human donor in good health. Sequenced input: CD4+ T cells from blood, cultured in vitro. The sequence links TRBV20-1 to TRBJ1-6, with TRBD1 as a weak D call on 6 bases. The sequenced DNA: TGCAGTGCTAGAGAACAGGGAAGGAGCTATTCACCCCTCCACTTT. Its amino acids are CSAREQGRSYSPLHF.